The rows below give T cell receptor beta chains drawn from one sample of a study of control samples from healthy donors and cancer patients. Using immunoSEQ multiplex PCR, the repertoire was profiled, and TCRdb retains in-frame clones only, with some absent. The sample shows 150,000 to 200,000 clones, 75% to 95% of them seen only once. Sequenced: blood. The receptors stem from a woman in her twenties or thirties in good health. CDR3s include the opening cysteine and the closing phenylalanine or tryptophan. A D gene is named only where the DNA matches it firmly. Clone size is shown for a subset of rows, as once, few, many or a class of expanded clone.

cdr3_nt: TGTGCCAGCAGCCCCACCGGGATAGCCAAAAACATTCAGTACTTC; cdr3_aa: CASSPTGIAKNIQYF; j_call: TRBJ2-4; v_call: TRBV7-2; d_call: NA; clone_size: NA
cdr3_nt: TGTGCCAGCAGTTCCGAGCAGTACTTC; cdr3_aa: CASSSEQYF; j_call: TRBJ2-7; v_call: TRBV27; d_call: NA; clone_size: NA
cdr3_nt: TGTGCCAGCAGCTTACAGGGGATAAGTGGCTACACCTTC; cdr3_aa: CASSLQGISGYTF; j_call: TRBJ1-2; v_call: TRBV11-3; d_call: NA; clone_size: once
cdr3_nt: TGTGCCAGCAGGCGGACAGGGGGGAGGCACACAGATACGCAGTATTTT; cdr3_aa: CASRRTGGRHTDTQYF; j_call: TRBJ2-3; v_call: TRBV14; d_call: TRBD1; clone_size: NA
cdr3_nt: TGTGCCAGCAGCTTGGGTGGAGGGAACTATGGCTACACCTTC; cdr3_aa: CASSLGGGNYGYTF; j_call: TRBJ1-2; v_call: TRBV5-6; d_call: NA; clone_size: NA
cdr3_nt: TGTGCCAGCAGTGAACAGTCCAATTCACCCCTCCACTTT; cdr3_aa: CASSEQSNSPLHF; j_call: TRBJ1-6; v_call: TRBV6-1; d_call: NA; clone_size: NA
cdr3_nt: TGTGCCAGCAGTGGGTTAGCGGGGGGATTAGATACGCAGTATTTT; cdr3_aa: CASSGLAGGLDTQYF; j_call: TRBJ2-3; v_call: TRBV2; d_call: TRBD2; clone_size: NA
cdr3_nt: TGTGCCAGCAGTCCTCTTAGCGGGAGGGCCCGGGTAGAGACCCAGTACTTC; cdr3_aa: CASSPLSGRARVETQYF; j_call: TRBJ2-5; v_call: TRBV27; d_call: TRBD2; clone_size: NA
cdr3_nt: TGTGCCAGCTCACCACAGGGGGGTGAGACCCAGTACTTC; cdr3_aa: CASSPQGGETQYF; j_call: TRBJ2-5; v_call: TRBV18; d_call: NA; clone_size: NA
cdr3_nt: TGTGCCAGCAGCTTAAGTAGGGCGGGAGAGCAGTTCTTC; cdr3_aa: CASSLSRAGEQFF; j_call: TRBJ2-1; v_call: TRBV7-2; d_call: NA; clone_size: NA
cdr3_nt: TGCGCCAGCAGCTTGGAAGTGACAGGGGACGAGCAGTACTTC; cdr3_aa: CASSLEVTGDEQYF; j_call: TRBJ2-7; v_call: TRBV5-1; d_call: TRBD1; clone_size: once
cdr3_nt: TGTGCCAGTAGTATAGCACAGAACACTGAAGCTTTCTTT; cdr3_aa: CASSIAQNTEAFF; j_call: TRBJ1-1; v_call: TRBV19; d_call: NA; clone_size: few
cdr3_nt: TGCGCCAGCAGCCAAGACCGACAGGGAGCTAATGAAAAACTGTTTTTT; cdr3_aa: CASSQDRQGANEKLFF; j_call: TRBJ1-4; v_call: TRBV4-1; d_call: TRBD1; clone_size: NA
cdr3_nt: TGTGCCACCAGTATAGGGTCACCCTACAATGAGCAGTTCTTC; cdr3_aa: CATSIGSPYNEQFF; j_call: TRBJ2-1; v_call: TRBV24-1; d_call: NA; clone_size: NA
cdr3_nt: TGTGCCAGCAGCCAAGATAGGGGACAGGGGTCCACCTACGAGCAGTACTTC; cdr3_aa: CASSQDRGQGSTYEQYF; j_call: TRBJ2-7; v_call: TRBV14; d_call: TRBD1; clone_size: once
cdr3_nt: TGTGCCAGCAGCGTAGGTACTAGCGGGAGGTACAATGAGCAGTTCTTC; cdr3_aa: CASSVGTSGRYNEQFF; j_call: TRBJ2-1; v_call: TRBV9; d_call: TRBD2; clone_size: NA
cdr3_nt: TGTGCCAGCAGGCGGGACAGGGCTAATTCACCCCTCCACTTT; cdr3_aa: CASRRDRANSPLHF; j_call: TRBJ1-6; v_call: TRBV9; d_call: TRBD1; clone_size: NA
cdr3_nt: TGTGCCAGCAGAACCGGACTAGCGGACACAGATACGCAGTATTTT; cdr3_aa: CASRTGLADTDTQYF; j_call: TRBJ2-3; v_call: TRBV7-8; d_call: TRBD2; clone_size: NA
cdr3_nt: TGTGCCAGCAGCCCGGGACCCGCGAACACTGAAGCTTTCTTT; cdr3_aa: CASSPGPANTEAFF; j_call: TRBJ1-1; v_call: TRBV7-3; d_call: NA; clone_size: NA
cdr3_nt: TGTGCCAGCAGCCTCCAGTTGGGGGGCTACACCTTC; cdr3_aa: CASSLQLGGYTF; j_call: TRBJ1-2; v_call: TRBV3-1/TRBV3-2; d_call: NA; clone_size: NA
cdr3_nt: TGTGCCAGCAGCGAGGGACAGGGGGTCTACGAGCAGTACTTC; cdr3_aa: CASSEGQGVYEQYF; j_call: TRBJ2-7; v_call: TRBV7-9; d_call: TRBD1; clone_size: NA
cdr3_nt: TGTGCCAGACCAGACAGGGGTAATGAAAAACTGTTTTTT; cdr3_aa: CARPDRGNEKLFF; j_call: TRBJ1-4; v_call: TRBV7-5; d_call: NA; clone_size: NA
cdr3_nt: TGTGCCAGCAGCCAAGGAACGGGAGTCGAGAATGAGCAGTTCTTC; cdr3_aa: CASSQGTGVENEQFF; j_call: TRBJ2-1; v_call: TRBV4-2; d_call: NA; clone_size: NA
cdr3_nt: TGTGCCAGCAGAACAGGGAATAACTATGGCTACACCTTC; cdr3_aa: CASRTGNNYGYTF; j_call: TRBJ1-2; v_call: TRBV12-3/TRBV12-4; d_call: NA; clone_size: NA
cdr3_nt: TGTGCCAGCAGCCTGTCACCGAGCTCTGGAAACACCATATATTTT; cdr3_aa: CASSLSPSSGNTIYF; j_call: TRBJ1-3; v_call: TRBV7-3; d_call: NA; clone_size: NA